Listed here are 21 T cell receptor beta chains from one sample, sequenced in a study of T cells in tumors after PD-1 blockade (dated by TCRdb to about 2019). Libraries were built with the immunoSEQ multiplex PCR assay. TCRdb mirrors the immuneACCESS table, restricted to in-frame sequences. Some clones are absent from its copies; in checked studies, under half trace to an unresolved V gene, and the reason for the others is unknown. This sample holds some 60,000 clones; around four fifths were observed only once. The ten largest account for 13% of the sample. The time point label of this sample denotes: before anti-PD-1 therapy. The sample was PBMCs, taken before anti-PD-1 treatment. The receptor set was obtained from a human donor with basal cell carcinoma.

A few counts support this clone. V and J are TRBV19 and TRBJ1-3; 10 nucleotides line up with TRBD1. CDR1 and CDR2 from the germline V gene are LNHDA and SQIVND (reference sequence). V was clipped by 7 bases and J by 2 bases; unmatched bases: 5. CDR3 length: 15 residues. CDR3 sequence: CASMDRGFPGNTIYF. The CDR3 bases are TGTGCCAGTATGGACAGGGGGTTCCCTGGAAACACCATATATTTT. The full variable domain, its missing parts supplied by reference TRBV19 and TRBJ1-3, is DGGITQSPKYLFRKEGQNVTLSCEQNLNHDAMYWYRQDPGQGLRLIYYSQIVNDFQKGDIAEGYSVSREKKESFPLTVTSAQKNPTAFYLCASMDRGFPGNTIYFGEGSWLTVV.

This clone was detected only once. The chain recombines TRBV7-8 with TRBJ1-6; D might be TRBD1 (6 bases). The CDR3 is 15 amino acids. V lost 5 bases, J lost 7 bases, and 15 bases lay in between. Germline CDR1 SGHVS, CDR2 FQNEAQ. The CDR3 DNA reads TGTGCCAGCAGCCCCCTGACAGGTCGGAATTCACCCCTCCACTTT. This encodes CASSPLTGRNSPLHF.

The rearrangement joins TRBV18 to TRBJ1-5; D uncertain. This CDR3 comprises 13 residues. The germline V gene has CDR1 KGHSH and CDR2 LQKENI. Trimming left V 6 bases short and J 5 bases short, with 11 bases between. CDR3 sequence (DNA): TGTGCCAGCTCTTTTCTGGGAGATCAGCCCCAGCATTTT. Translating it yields CASSFLGDQPQHF.

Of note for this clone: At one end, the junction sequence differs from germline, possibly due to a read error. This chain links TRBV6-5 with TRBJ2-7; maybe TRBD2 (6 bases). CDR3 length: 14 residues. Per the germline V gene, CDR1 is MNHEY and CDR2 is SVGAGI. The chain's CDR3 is CASSDSGGIYEQYF. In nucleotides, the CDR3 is TGTGCCAGCAGTGACTCTGGGGGGATCTACGAGCAGTACTTC.

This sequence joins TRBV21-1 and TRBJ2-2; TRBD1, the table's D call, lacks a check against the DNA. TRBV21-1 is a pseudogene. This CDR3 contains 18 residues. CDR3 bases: TGTGCCAGCAGAACGATCCGGACAGGCTCCTCGAACACCGGGGAGCTGTTTTTT. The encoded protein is CASRTIRTGSSNTGELFF.

The CDR3 loop reads CASQGLGSPEQYF. CDR3 bases: TGTGCCAGCCAGGGACTAGGATCTCCCGAGCAGTACTTC. The V gene is TRBV6-5, the J gene TRBJ2-7, with 8 bases matching TRBD2. Germline CDR1 and CDR2: MNHEY and SVGAGI. This CDR3 is 13 amino acids long. The V gene end was trimmed by 8 bases and the J gene end by 6 bases; junction bases not matched to a gene: 9.

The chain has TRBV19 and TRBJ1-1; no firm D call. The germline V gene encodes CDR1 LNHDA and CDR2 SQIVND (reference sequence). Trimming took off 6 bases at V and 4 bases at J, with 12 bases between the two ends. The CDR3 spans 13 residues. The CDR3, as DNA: TGTGCCAGTAGCCTCGACATGAGCACTGAAGCTTTCTTT. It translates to CASSLDMSTEAFF.

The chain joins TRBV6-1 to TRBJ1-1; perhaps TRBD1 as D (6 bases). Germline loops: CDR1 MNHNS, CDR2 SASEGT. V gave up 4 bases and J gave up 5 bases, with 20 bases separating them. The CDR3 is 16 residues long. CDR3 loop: CASSAQGGVGGTEAFF. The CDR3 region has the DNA TGTGCCAGCAGTGCACAGGGAGGGGTGGGGGGAACTGAAGCTTTCTTT.

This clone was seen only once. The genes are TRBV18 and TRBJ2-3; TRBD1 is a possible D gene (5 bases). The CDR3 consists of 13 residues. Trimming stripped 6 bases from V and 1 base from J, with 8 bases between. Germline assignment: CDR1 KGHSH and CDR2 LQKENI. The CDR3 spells CASSLQGTDTQYF. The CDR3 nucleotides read TGTGCCAGCTCCCTACAGGGCACAGATACGCAGTATTTT.

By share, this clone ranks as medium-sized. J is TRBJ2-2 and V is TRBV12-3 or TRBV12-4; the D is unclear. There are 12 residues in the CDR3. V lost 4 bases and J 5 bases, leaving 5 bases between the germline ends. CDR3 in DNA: TGTGCCAGCAGTTCCGGGACCGGGGAGCTGTTTTTT. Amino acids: CASSSGTGELFF.

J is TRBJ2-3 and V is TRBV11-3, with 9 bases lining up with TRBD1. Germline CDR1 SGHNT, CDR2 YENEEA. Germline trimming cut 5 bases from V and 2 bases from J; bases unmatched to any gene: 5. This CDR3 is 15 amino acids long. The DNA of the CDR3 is TGTGCCAGCAGCCAAGGGACAGGGTTCACAGATACGCAGTATTTT. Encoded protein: CASSQGTGFTDTQYF.

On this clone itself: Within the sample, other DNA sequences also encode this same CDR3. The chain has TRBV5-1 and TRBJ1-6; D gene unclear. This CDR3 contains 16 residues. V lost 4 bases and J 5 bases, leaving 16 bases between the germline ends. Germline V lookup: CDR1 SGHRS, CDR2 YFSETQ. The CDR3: CASSRQPTQDNSPLHF. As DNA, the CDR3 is TGCGCCAGCAGCCGCCAACCAACCCAGGATAATTCACCCCTCCACTTT.

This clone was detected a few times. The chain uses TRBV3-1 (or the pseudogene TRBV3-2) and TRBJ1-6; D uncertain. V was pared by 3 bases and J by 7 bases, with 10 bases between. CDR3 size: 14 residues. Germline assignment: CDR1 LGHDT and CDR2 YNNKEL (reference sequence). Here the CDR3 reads CASSHKVSNSPLHF. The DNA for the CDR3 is TGTGCCAGCAGCCATAAGGTCAGCAATTCACCCCTCCACTTT.

The chain's CDR3 is CASNYGRRGSYEQYF. As DNA, the CDR3 is TGTGCCAGCAACTACGGACGGCGGGGCTCCTACGAGCAGTACTTC. The genes are TRBV5-6 and TRBJ2-7; D perhaps matches TRBD2 (6 bases). The CDR3 totals 15 residues. V lost 6 bases to trimming and J lost 0 bases, with 16 bases between them. The germline V gene has CDR1 SGHDT and CDR2 YYEEEE.

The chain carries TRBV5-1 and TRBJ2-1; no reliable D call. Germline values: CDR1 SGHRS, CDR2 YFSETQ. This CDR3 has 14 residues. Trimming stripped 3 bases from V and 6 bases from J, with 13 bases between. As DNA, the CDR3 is TGCGCCAGCAGCTCGACCGGCAGCAGCAATGAGCAGTTCTTC. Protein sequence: CASSSTGSSNEQFF.

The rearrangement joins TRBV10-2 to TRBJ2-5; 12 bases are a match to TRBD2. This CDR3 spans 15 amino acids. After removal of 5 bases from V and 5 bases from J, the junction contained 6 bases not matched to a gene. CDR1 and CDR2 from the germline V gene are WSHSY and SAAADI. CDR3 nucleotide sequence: TGCGCCAGCAGTACTAGCGGGGGGACCGGGGAGACCCAGTACTTC. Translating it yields CASSTSGGTGETQYF.

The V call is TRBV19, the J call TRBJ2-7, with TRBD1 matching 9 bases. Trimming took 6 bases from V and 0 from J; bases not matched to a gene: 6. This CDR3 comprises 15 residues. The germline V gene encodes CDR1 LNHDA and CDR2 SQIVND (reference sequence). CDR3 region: CASRIGTGNSYEQYF. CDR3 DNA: TGTGCCAGTAGGATCGGGACAGGGAACTCCTACGAGCAGTACTTC.

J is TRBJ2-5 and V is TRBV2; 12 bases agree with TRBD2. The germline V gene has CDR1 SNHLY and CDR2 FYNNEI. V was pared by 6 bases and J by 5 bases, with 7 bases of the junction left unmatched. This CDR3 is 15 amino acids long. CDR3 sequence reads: CASRMGGTSGETQYF. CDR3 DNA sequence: TGTGCCAGCAGGATGGGGGGGACTAGCGGGGAGACCCAGTACTTC.

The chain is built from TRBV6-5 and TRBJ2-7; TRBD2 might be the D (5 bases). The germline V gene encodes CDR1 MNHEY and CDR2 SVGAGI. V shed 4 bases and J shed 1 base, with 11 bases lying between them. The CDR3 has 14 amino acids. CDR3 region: CASSSYGESYEQYF. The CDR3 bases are TGTGCCAGCAGTTCTTACGGGGAATCCTACGAGCAGTACTTC.

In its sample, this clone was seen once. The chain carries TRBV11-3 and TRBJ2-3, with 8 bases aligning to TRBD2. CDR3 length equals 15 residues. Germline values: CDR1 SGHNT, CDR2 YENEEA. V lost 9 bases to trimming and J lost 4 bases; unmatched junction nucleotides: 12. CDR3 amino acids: CASKGRGVGADTQYF. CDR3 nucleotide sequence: TGTGCCAGTAAAGGGCGGGGGGTTGGCGCAGATACGCAGTATTTT.

The CDR3 reads CAWGTGTYEQYF. Here the CDR3 DNA reads TGTGCCTGGGGGACAGGGACCTACGAGCAGTACTTC. The gene calls are TRBV30 and TRBJ2-7, with 9 bases identical to TRBD1. J lost 2 bases, V lost 5 bases, and 1 base had no gene match. Germline V gene lookup returns CDR1 GTSNPN and CDR2 SVGIG (reference sequence). The CDR3 sequence is 12 residues long.